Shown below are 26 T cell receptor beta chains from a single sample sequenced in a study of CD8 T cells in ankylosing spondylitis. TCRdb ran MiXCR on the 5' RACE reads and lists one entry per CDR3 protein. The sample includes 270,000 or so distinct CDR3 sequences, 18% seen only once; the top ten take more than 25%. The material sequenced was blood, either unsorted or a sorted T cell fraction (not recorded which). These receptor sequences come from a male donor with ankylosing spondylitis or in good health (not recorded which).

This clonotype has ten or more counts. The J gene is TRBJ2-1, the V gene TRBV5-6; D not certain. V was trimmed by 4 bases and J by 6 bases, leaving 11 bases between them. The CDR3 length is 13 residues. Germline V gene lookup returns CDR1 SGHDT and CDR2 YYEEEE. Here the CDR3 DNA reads TGTGCCAGCAGCCTAGACCCTTCCAATGAGCAGTTCTTC. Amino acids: CASSLDPSNEQFF. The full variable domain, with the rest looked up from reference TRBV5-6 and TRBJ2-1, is DAGVTQSPTHLIKTRGQQVTLRCSPKSGHDTVSWYQQALGQGPQFIFQYYEEEERQRGNFPDRFSGHQFPNYSSELNVNALLLGDSALYLCASSLDPSNEQFFGPGTRLTVL.

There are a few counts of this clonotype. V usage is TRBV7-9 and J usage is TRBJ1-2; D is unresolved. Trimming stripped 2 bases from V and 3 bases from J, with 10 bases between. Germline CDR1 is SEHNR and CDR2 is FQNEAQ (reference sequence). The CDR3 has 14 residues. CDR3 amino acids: CASSLIALDYGYTF. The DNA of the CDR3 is TGTGCCAGCAGCTTAATCGCCTTGGACTATGGCTACACCTTC.

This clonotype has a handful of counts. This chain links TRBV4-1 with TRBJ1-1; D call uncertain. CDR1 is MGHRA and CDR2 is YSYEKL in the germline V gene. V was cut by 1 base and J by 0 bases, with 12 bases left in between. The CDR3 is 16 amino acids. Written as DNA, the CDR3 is TGCGCCAGCAGCCAAGTTTTCGCAGAGATGAACACTGAAGCTTTCTTT. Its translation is CASSQVFAEMNTEAFF.

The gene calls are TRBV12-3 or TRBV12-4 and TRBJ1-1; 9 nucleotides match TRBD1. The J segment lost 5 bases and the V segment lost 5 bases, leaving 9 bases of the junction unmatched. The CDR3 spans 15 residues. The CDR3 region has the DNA TGTGCCAGCAGTCCGGAAACAGGGGGCAAAACTGAAGCTTTCTTT. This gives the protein CASSPETGGKTEAFF.

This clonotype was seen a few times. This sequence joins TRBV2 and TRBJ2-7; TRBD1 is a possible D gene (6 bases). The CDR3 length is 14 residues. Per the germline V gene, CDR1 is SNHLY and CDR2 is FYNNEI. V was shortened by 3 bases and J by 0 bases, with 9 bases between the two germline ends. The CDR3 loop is CASSDRGSSYEQYF. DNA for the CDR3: TGTGCCAGCAGTGACAGGGGCAGCTCCTACGAGCAGTACTTC.

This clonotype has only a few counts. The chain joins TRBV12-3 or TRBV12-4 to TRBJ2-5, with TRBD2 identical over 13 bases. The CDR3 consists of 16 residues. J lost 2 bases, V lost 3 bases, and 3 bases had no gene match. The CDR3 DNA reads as TGTGCCAGCAGTTTCGGGACTAGCGGGGTACAAGAGACCCAGTACTTC. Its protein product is CASSFGTSGVQETQYF.

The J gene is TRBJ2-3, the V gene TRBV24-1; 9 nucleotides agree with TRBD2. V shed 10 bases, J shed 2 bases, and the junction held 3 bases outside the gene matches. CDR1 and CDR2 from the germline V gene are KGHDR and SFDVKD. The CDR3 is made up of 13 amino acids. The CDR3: CATSGGNTDTQYF. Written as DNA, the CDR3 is TGTGCCACGAGCGGGGGGAACACAGATACGCAGTATTTT.

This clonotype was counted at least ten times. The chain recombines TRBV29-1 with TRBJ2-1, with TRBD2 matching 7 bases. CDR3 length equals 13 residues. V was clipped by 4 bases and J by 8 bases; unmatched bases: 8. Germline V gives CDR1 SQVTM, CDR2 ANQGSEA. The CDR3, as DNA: TGCAGCGTTGTGGCGGGAGAAATGGATGAGCAGTTCTTC. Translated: CSVVAGEMDEQFF.

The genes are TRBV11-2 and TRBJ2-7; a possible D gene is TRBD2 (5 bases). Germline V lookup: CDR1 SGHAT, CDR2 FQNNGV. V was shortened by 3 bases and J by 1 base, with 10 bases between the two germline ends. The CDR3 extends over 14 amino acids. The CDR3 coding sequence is TGTGCCAGCAGCTTTTCCCCGGGGTCCTACGAGCAGTACTTC. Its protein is CASSFSPGSYEQYF.

Here the CDR3 reads CSVGTGDFYEQYF. CDR3 bases: TGCAGCGTTGGGACAGGGGACTTCTACGAGCAGTACTTC. This chain uses TRBV29-1 with TRBJ2-7; 9 positions agree with TRBD1. With 4 bases clipped from V and 3 bases from J, the junction kept 4 bases outside the gene matches. CDR3 length: 13 residues. Germline V gene lookup returns CDR1 SQVTM and CDR2 ANQGSEA.

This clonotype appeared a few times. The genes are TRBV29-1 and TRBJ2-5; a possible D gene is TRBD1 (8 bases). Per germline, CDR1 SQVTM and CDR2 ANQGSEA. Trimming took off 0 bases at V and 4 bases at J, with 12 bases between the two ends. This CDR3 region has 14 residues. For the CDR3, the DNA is TGCAGCGTTGAAGAGACAGGGGAGGGAGAGACCCAGTACTTC. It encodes CSVEETGEGETQYF.

The CDR3 DNA reads TGTGCCAGTAGTACCAGTAGCGGGATAAGCTCCTACAATGAGCAGTTCTTC. This codes for CASSTSSGISSYNEQFF. The rearrangement joins TRBV19 to TRBJ2-1; 8 positions match TRBD2. CDR1 is LNHDA, CDR2 SQIVND, per germline (reference sequence). This CDR3 comprises 17 residues. Trimming cost V 4 bases and J 0 bases; bases outside gene matches: 8.

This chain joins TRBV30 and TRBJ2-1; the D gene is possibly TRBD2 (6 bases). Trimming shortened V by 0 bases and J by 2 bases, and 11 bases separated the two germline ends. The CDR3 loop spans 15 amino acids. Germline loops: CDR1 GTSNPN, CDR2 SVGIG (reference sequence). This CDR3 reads CAWSVMGGAYNEQFF. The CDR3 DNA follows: TGTGCCTGGAGTGTAATGGGGGGAGCCTACAATGAGCAGTTCTTC.

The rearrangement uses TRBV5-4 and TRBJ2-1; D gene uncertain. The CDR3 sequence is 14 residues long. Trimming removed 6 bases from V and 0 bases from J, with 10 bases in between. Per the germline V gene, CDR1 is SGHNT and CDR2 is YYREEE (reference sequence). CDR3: CASTFGSSYNEQFF. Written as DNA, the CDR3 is TGTGCCAGCACCTTCGGCAGCTCCTACAATGAGCAGTTCTTC.

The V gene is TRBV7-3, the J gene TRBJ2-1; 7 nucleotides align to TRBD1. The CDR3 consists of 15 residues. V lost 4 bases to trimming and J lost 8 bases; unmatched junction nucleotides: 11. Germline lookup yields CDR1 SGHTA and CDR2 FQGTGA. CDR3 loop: CASSSTGTEMDEQFF. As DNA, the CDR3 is TGTGCCAGCAGCTCAACCGGGACAGAGATGGATGAGCAGTTCTTC.

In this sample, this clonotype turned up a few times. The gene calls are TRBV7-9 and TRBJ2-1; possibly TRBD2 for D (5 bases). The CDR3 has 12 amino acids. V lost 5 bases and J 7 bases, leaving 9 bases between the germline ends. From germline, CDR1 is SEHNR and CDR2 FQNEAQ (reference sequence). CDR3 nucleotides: TGTGCCAGCAGCGGGAGTTCAAATGAGCAGTTCTTC. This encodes CASSGSSNEQFF.

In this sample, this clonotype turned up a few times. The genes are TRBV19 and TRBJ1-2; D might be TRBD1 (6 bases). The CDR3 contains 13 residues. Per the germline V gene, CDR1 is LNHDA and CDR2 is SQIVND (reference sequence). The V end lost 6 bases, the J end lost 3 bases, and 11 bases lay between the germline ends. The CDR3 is CASRRAGDYGYTF. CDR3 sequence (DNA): TGTGCCAGTAGGCGAGCAGGGGACTATGGCTACACCTTC.

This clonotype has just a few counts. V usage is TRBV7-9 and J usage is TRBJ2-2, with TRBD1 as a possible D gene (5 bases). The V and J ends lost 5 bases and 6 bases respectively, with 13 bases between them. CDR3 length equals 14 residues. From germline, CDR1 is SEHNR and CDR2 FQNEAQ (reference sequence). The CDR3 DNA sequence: TGTGCCAGCAGCGCGATGGGGCGACCCGGGGAGCTGTTTTTT. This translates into CASSAMGRPGELFF.

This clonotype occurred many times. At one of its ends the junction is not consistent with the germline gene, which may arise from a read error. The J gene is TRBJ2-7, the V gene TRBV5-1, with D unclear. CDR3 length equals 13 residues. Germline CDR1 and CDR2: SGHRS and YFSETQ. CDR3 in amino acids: CASSLGSSYEQYF. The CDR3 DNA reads TGTGCCAGCAGTCTTGGAAGCTCCTACGAGCAGTACTTC.

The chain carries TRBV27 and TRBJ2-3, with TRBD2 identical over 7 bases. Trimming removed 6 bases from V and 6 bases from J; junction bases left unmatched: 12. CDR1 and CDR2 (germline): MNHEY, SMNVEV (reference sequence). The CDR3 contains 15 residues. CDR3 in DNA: TGTGCCAGCAGCCCAGGCCGGGGAGGGATGGATACGCAGTATTTT. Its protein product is CASSPGRGGMDTQYF.

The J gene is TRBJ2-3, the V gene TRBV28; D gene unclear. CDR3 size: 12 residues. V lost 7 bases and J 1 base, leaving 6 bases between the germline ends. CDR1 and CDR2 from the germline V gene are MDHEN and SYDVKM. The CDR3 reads CASMVGTDTQYF. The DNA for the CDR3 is TGTGCCAGCATGGTAGGCACAGATACGCAGTATTTT.

DNA for the CDR3: TGTGCCAGCAGGGAGACGGGACAGGGAACCTACGAGCAGTACTTC. Translated, it gives CASRETGQGTYEQYF. V gene TRBV7-3 combines with J gene TRBJ2-7; TRBD1 matches 9 bases. Germline trimming cut 6 bases from V and 2 bases from J; bases unmatched to any gene: 8. The CDR3 contains 15 residues. Germline lookup yields CDR1 SGHTA and CDR2 FQGTGA.

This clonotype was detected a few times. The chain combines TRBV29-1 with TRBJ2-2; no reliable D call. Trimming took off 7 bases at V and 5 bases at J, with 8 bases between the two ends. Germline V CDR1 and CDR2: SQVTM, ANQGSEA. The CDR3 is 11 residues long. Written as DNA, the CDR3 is TGCAGCGCGCAGGCGACCGGGGAGCTGTTTTTT. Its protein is CSAQATGELFF.

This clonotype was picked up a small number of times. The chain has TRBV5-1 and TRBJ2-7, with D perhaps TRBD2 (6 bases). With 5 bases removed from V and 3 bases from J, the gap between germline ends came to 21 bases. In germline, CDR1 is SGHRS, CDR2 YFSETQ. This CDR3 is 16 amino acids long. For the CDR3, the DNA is TGCGCCAGCAGGGCGATGGAGGGACGTCGGATCTACGAGCAGTACTTC. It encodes CASRAMEGRRIYEQYF.

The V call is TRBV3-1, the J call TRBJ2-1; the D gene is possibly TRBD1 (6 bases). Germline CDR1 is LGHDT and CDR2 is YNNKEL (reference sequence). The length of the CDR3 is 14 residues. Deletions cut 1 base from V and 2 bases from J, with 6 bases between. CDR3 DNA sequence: TGTGCCAGCAGCCAAGGGGACACCTACAATGAGCAGTTCTTC. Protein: CASSQGDTYNEQFF.

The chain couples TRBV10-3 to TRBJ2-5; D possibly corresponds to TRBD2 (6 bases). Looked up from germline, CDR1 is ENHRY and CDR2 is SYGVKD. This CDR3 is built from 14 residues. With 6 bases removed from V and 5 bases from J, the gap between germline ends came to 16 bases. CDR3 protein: CAIRDTEGQETQYF. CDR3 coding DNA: TGTGCCATCAGGGATACGGAGGGGCAGGAGACCCAGTACTTC.